This T cell receptor beta chain was profiled in a study of CD8+ T cells in alopecia areata. General study points: Persistence during tofacitinib was seen for many expanded lesional clones in scalp and blood. Within the top 100, expanded CD8+ clones significantly decreased with tofacitinib, as did scalp clonality.

Trimming pared 5 bases from V and 1 base from J, leaving 9 bases between. The CDR3 is 13 residues long. The germline gives CDR1 SGHNT, CDR2 YENEEA. After isolation, RNA underwent reverse transcription to generate cDNA as the sequencing template. Sequencing used immunoSEQ multiplex PCR; TCRdb keeps in-frame clones, though not all of them. The table has some 210,000 clones, approximately 65% seen once. As for treatment: oral pan-JAK inhibitor, 5-10 mg twice daily. Lesional scalp punch biopsies and peripheral blood were collected from alopecia areata patients. PBMCs yielded sorted CD4+ and CD8+ T cells. As concerns this clone: As yet, its antigen is unknown.

The origin of this receptor is a human donor with alopecia areata. The source was CD4+ T cells sorted from blood, collected at week 44, from a patient treated with tofacitinib. This chain joins TRBV11-3 and TRBJ2-7; D is perhaps TRBD1 (5 bases). The CDR3 nucleotides read TGTGCCAGCAGCCATGGACATTCCTACGAGCAGTACTTC. Its translation: CASSHGHSYEQYF.